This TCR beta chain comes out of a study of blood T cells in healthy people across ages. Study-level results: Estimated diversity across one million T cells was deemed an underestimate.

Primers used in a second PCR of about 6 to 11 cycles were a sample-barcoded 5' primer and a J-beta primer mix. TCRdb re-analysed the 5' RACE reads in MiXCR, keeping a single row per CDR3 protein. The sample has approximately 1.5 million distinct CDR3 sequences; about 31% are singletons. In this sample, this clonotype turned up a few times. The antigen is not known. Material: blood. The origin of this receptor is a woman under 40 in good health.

DNA of the CDR3: TGTGCCAGCAGCTTAAACCTAGCGGGAGTGGATGAGCAGTTCTTC. It encodes CASSLNLAGVDEQFF. The chain uses TRBV28 and TRBJ2-1; TRBD2 matches at 10 bases. CDR1 MDHEN and CDR2 SYDVKM come from the germline V gene. The V gene end was trimmed by 6 bases and the J gene end by 8 bases; junction bases not matched to a gene: 10. The CDR3 totals 15 residues.